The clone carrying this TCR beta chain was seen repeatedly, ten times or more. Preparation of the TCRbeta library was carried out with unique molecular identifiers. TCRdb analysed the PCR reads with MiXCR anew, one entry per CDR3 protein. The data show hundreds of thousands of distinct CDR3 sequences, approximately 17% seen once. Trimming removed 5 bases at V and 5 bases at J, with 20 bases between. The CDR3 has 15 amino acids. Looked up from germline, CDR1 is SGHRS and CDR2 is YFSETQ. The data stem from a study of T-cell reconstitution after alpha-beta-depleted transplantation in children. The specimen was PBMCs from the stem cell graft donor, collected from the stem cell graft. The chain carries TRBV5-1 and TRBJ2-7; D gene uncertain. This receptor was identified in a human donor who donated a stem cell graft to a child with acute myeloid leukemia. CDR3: CASRIKAADWDEQYF. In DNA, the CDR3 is TGCGCCAGCAGGATCAAGGCCGCCGATTGGGACGAGCAGTACTTC. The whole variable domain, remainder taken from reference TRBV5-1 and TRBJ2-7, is KAGVTQTPRYLIKTRGQQVTLSCSPISGHRSVSWYQQTPGQGLQFLFEYFSETQRNKGNFPGRFSGRQFSNSRSEMNVSTLELGDSALYLCASRIKAADWDEQYFGPGTRLTVT.